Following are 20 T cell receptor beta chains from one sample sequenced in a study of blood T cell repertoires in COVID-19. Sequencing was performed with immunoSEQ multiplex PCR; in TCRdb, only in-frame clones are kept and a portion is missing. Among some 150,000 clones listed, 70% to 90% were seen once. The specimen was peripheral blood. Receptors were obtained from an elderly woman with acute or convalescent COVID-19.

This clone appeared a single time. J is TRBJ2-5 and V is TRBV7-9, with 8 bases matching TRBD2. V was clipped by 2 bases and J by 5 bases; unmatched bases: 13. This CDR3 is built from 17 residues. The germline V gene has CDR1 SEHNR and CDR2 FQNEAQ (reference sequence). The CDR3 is CASSLRIAGPNRETQYF. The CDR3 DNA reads TGTGCCAGCAGCTTACGTATAGCGGGGCCCAACCGGGAGACCCAGTACTTC.

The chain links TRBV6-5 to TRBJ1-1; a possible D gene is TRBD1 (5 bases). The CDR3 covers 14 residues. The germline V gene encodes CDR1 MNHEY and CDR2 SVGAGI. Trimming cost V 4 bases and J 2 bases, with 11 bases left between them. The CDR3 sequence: CASSSGHYNTEAFF. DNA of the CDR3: TGTGCCAGCAGTTCAGGACATTATAACACTGAAGCTTTCTTT.

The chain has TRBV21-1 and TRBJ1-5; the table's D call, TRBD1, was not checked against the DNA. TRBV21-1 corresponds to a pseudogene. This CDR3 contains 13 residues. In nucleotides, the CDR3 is TGTGCCAGCAGTAAGAACATCCGTCAGCCCCAGCATTTT. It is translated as CASSKNIRQPQHF.

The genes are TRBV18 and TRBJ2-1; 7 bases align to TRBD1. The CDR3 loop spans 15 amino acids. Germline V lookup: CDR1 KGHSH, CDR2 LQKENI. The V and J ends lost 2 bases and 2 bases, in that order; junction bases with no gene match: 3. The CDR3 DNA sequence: TGTGCCAGCTCACCATGGCAGGGGGCCTACAATGAGCAGTTCTTC. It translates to CASSPWQGAYNEQFF.

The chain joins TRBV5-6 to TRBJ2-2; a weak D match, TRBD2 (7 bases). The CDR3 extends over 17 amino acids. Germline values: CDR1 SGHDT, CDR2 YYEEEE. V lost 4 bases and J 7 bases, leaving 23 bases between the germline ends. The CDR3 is CASSRVGGTTPFGELFF. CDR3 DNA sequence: TGTGCCAGCAGCCGTGTAGGGGGGACTACGCCATTCGGGGAGCTGTTTTTT.

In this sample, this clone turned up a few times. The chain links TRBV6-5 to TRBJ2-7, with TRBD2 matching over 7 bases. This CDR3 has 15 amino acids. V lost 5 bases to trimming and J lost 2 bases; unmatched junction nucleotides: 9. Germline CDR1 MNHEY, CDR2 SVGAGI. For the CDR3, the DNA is TGTGCCAGCAGTAGCGGGGTGGGGCTCGCCTACGAGCAGTACTTC. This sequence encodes CASSSGVGLAYEQYF.

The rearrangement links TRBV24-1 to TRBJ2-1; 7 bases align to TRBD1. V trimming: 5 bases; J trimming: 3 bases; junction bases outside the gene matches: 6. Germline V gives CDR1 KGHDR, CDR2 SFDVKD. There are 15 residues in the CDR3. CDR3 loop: CATSAHDRDYNEQFF. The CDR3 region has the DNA TGTGCCACCAGTGCTCACGACAGGGACTACAATGAGCAGTTCTTC.

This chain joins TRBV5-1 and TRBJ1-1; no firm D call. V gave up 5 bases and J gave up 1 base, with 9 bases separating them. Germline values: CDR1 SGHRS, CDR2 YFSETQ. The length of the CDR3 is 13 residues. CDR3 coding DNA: TGCGCCAGCAGACTACAATCGAACACTGAAGCTTTCTTT. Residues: CASRLQSNTEAFF.

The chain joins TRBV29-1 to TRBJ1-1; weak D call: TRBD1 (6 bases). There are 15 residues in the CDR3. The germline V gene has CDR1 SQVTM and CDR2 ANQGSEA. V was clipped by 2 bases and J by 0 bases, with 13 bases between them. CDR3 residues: CSVERHRAMNTEAFF. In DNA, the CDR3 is TGCAGCGTTGAACGGCACAGGGCAATGAACACTGAAGCTTTCTTT.

CDR3 nucleotides: TGCGCCAGCAGCTTGGCCGGCAGGGCGACCTATGGCTACACCTTC. Translated, it gives CASSLAGRATYGYTF. The chain joins TRBV5-1 to TRBJ1-2; TRBD1 is a possible D gene (5 bases). Germline loops: CDR1 SGHRS, CDR2 YFSETQ. Trimming cost V 0 bases and J 4 bases, with 13 bases left between them. The CDR3 spans 15 residues.

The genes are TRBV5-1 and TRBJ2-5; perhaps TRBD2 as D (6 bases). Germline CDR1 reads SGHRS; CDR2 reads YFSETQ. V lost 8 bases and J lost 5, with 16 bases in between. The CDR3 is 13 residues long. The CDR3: CASTLPGDETQYF. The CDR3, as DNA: TGCGCCAGTACCCTCCCGGGGGATGAGACCCAGTACTTC.

The CDR3 nucleotides read TGTGCCAGTAGTATAGGCGGGGGGGTCGACACTGAAGCTTTCTTT. Translation gives CASSIGGGVDTEAFF. This chain links TRBV19 with TRBJ1-1; perhaps TRBD1 as D (5 bases). The CDR3 runs 15 residues. V gave up 1 base and J gave up 3 bases, with 12 bases separating them. Germline CDR1 and CDR2: LNHDA and SQIVND (reference sequence).

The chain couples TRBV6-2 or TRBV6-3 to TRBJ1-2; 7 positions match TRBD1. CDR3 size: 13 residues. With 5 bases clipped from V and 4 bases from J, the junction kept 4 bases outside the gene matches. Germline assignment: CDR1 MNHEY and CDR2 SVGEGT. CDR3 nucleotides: TGTGCCAGCAGTATCCGGGACAGCTATGGCTACACCTTC. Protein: CASSIRDSYGYTF.

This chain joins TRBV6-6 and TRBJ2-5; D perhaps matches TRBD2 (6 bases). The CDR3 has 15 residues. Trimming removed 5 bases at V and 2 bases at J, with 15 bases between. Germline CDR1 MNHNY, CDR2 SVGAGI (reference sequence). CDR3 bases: TGTGCCAGCAGTACGCCGCTAGCGCCGCAAGAGACCCAGTACTTC. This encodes CASSTPLAPQETQYF.

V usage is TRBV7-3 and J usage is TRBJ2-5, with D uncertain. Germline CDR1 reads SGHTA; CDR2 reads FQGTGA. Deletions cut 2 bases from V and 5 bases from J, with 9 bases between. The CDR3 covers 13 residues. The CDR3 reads CASSLSRVETQYF. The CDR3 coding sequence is TGTGCCAGCAGCTTATCACGGGTGGAGACCCAGTACTTC. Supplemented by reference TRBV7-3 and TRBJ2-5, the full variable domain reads GAGVSQTPSNKVTEKGKYVELRCDPISGHTALYWYRQSLGQGPEFLIYFQGTGAADDSGLPNDRFFAVRPEGSVSTLKIQRTERGDSAVYLCASSLSRVETQYFGPGTRLLVL.

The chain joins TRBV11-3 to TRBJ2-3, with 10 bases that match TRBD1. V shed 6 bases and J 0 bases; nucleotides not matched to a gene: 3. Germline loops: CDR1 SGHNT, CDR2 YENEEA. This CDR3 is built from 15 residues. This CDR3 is CASSSGQGSTDTQYF. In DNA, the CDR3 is TGTGCCAGCAGTTCGGGACAGGGGAGCACAGATACGCAGTATTTT.

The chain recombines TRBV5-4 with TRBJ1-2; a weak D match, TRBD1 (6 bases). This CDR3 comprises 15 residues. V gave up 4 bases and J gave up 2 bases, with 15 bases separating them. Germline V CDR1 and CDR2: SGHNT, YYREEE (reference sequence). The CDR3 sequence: CASSAGQRGNYGYTF. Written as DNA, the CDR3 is TGTGCCAGCAGCGCCGGACAGAGGGGGAACTATGGCTACACCTTC.

The CDR3 is CASSPGTYYGYTF. CDR3 nucleotides: TGTGCCAGCAGTCCGGGGACATACTATGGCTACACCTTC. The chain has TRBV6-5 and TRBJ1-2; D might be TRBD1 (6 bases). V lost 5 bases and J lost 3, with 10 bases in between. In germline, CDR1 is MNHEY, CDR2 SVGAGI. This CDR3 is built from 13 residues.

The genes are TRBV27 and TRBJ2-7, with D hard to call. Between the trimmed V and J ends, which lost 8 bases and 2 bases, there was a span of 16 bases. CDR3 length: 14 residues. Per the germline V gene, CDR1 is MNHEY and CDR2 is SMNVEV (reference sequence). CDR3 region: CASRVSWATYEQYF. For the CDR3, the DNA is TGTGCCAGCCGAGTCTCTTGGGCAACCTACGAGCAGTACTTC.

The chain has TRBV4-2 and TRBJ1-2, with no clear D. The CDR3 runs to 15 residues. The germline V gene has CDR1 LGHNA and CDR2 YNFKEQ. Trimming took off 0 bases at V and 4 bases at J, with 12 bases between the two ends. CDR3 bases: TGTGCCAGCAGCCAAGATCCGGGTTTGGGCTATGGCTACACCTTC. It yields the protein CASSQDPGLGYGYTF.